A selection of T cell receptor beta chains follows, all from one sample in a study of T cell responses to AZD1222 COVID-19 vaccine. Profiling relied on immunoSEQ multiplex PCR, and the TCRdb table lists in-frame clones only, not all of them. The profile covers 87,000 or so clones, with roughly nine tenths appearing a single time and 3.7% taken by the ten largest. This specimen was peripheral blood, taken on day 0 of AZD1222 vaccination. The receptors originated from an adult in good health. The conserved cysteine and the conserved F or W are not part of the CDR3 here.

J gene: TRBJ1-3
V gene: TRBV6-6
CDR3 protein: ASSYGLGNLGNTIY

J gene: TRBJ2-5
V gene: TRBV5-6
CDR3 protein: ASSPGWGVETQY

J gene: TRBJ1-1
V gene: TRBV7-2
CDR3 protein: ASSLRTGGIEAF

J gene: TRBJ2-1
V gene: TRBV6-2/TRBV6-3
CDR3 protein: ASSSLLAGVSEQF

J gene: TRBJ2-3
V gene: TRBV10-3
CDR3 protein: AISARDHSTDTQY

J gene: TRBJ1-1
V gene: TRBV10-3
CDR3 protein: AISESGLMNTEAF

J gene: TRBJ2-2
V gene: TRBV19
CDR3 protein: ASSIGTGSSTGELF

J gene: TRBJ1-1
V gene: TRBV19
CDR3 protein: ASRNIDVHTEAF

J gene: TRBJ1-6
V gene: TRBV18
CDR3 protein: ASSPASQNSPLH

J gene: TRBJ1-2
V gene: TRBV29-1
CDR3 protein: SVGGDGYT

J gene: TRBJ1-2
V gene: TRBV10-2
CDR3 protein: ASSEPRDSRIYGYT

J gene: TRBJ2-7
V gene: TRBV6-2/TRBV6-3
CDR3 protein: ASSYSRSSGGYEQY

J gene: TRBJ2-2
V gene: TRBV6-5
CDR3 protein: AARRGEVAGELF

J gene: TRBJ2-6
V gene: TRBV5-1
CDR3 protein: ASSLGGSGANVLT

J gene: TRBJ2-1
V gene: TRBV19
CDR3 protein: ASSKLRVDNEQF

J gene: TRBJ1-1
V gene: TRBV10-2
CDR3 protein: ASRFGGMNTEAF